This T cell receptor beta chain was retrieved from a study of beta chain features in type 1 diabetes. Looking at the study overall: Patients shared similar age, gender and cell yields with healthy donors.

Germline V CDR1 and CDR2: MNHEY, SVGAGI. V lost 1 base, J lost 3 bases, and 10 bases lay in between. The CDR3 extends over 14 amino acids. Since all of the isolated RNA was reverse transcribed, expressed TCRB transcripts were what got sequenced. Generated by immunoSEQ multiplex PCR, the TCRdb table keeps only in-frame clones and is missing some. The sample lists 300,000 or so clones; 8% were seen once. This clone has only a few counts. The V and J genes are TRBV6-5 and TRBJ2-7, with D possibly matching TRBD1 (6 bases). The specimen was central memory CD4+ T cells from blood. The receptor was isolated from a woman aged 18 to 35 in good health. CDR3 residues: CASSYFPQGYEQYF. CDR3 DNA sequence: TGTGCCAGCAGTTACTTTCCACAGGGCTACGAGCAGTACTTC.